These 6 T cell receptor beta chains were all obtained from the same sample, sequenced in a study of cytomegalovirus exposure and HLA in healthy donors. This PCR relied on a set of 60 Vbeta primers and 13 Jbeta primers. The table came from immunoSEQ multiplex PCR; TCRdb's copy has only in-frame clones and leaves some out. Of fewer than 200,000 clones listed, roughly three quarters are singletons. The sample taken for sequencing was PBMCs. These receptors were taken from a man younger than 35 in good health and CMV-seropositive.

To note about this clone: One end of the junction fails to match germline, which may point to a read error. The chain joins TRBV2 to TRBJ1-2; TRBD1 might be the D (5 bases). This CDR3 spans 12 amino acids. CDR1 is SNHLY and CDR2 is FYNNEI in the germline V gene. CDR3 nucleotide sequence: TGCCAGCACATGGACACGTATTCTGGCTACACCTTC. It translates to CQHMDTYSGYTF.

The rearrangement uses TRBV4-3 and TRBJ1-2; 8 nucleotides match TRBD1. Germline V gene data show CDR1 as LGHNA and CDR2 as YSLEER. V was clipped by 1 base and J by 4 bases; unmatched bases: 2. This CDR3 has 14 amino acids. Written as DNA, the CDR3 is TGCGCCAGCAGCCAAGCAGGGGGCGCCTATGGCTACACCTTC. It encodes CASSQAGGAYGYTF.

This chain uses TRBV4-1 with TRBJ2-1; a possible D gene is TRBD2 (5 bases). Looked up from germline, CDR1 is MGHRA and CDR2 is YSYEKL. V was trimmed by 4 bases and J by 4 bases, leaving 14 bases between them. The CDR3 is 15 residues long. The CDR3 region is CASSPSPRGYNEQFF. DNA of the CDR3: TGCGCCAGCAGCCCCAGCCCCCGGGGATACAATGAGCAGTTCTTC.

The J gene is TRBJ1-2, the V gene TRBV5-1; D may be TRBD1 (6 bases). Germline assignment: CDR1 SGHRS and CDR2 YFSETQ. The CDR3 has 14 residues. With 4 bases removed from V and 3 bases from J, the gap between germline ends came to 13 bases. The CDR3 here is CASSIGQGHYGYTF. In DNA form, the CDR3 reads TGCGCCAGCAGCATCGGGCAGGGGCACTATGGCTACACCTTC.

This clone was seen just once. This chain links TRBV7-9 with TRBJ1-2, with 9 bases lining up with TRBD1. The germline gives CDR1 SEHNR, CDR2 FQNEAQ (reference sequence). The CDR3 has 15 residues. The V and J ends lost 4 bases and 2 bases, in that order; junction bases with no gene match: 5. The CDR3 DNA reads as TGTGCCAGCAGCTACCCGGGACAGGGCAACTATGGCTACACCTTC. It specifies CASSYPGQGNYGYTF.

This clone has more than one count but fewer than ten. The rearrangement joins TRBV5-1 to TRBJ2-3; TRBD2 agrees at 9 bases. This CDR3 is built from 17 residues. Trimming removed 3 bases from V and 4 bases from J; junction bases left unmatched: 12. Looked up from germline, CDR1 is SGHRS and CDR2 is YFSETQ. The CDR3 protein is CASSYKIAGVGADTQYF. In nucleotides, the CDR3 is TGCGCCAGCAGCTACAAGATAGCGGGGGTAGGGGCAGATACGCAGTATTTT.